This entry lists 19 T cell receptor beta chains sequenced from one sample in a study of T cell clonotyping in hematopoietic cell transplantation. Produced via immunoSEQ multiplex PCR; TCRdb's table is partial and in-frame only. In the table there are some 8,000 clones, roughly nine tenths of which are singletons. This sample comprised peripheral blood mononuclear cells, obtained at the time of graft-versus-host disease after allogeneic stem cell transplant. These receptors were collected from a male patient aged 60-69 years who had an allogeneic stem cell transplant from a related donor, so the T cells may come from the graft donor. Some clones in this sample may be carry-over from other donors' samples.

This clone was counted a single time. The V gene is TRBV4-2, the J gene TRBJ1-5, with D unresolved. With 1 base removed from V and 6 bases from J, the gap between germline ends came to 13 bases. CDR1 LGHNA and CDR2 YNFKEQ come from the germline V gene. The CDR3 loop spans 15 amino acids. CDR3 bases: TGTGCCAGCAGCCAAGCCAATCGGGCGGCTCAGCCCCAGCATTTT. It is translated as CASSQANRAAQPQHF.

In this sample, this clone turned up a few times. The chain couples TRBV5-4 to TRBJ2-5; 8 nucleotides match TRBD1. The V and J ends lost 0 bases and 0 bases, in that order; junction bases with no gene match: 4. The CDR3 has 16 residues. Germline assignment: CDR1 SGHNT and CDR2 YYREEE (reference sequence). DNA of the CDR3: TGTGCCAGCAGCTTGGTGACAGGGGCGTACCAAGAGACCCAGTACTTC. It encodes CASSLVTGAYQETQYF.

V and J are TRBV19 and TRBJ1-2; a weak D match, TRBD1 (5 bases). The ends were cut back, 6 bases at V and 5 bases at J, with 16 bases in the middle. This CDR3 has 14 residues. Germline CDR1 LNHDA, CDR2 SQIVND (reference sequence). The CDR3 region is CASSSGSWGYGYTF. The DNA for the CDR3 is TGTGCCAGTAGCTCAGGGAGCTGGGGATATGGCTACACCTTC.

This chain joins TRBV9 and TRBJ2-2, with TRBD1 matching over 7 bases. V gave up 4 bases and J gave up 5 bases; unmatched junction bases: 2. CDR3 length: 13 amino acids. Germline V lookup: CDR1 SGDLS, CDR2 YYNGEE. CDR3 coding DNA: TGTGCCAGCAGCCCACAGGGGACCGGGGAGCTGTTTTTT. It is translated as CASSPQGTGELFF.

V gene TRBV27 combines with J gene TRBJ2-7, with 7 bases identical to TRBD1. Germline lookup yields CDR1 MNHEY and CDR2 SMNVEV (reference sequence). This CDR3 has 14 residues. The V gene end was trimmed by 5 bases and the J gene end by 4 bases; junction bases not matched to a gene: 8. The CDR3 sequence: CASSIDRDGYEQYF. CDR3 in DNA: TGTGCCAGCAGTATCGACAGGGATGGGTACGAGCAGTACTTC.

V is TRBV4-1 and J is TRBJ2-3, with D uncertain. V lost 4 bases, J lost 6 bases, and 14 bases lay in between. Germline CDR1 reads MGHRA; CDR2 reads YSYEKL. The CDR3 loop spans 14 amino acids. CDR3 residues: CASSLVELGDTQYF. The CDR3 region has the DNA TGCGCCAGCAGCCTAGTAGAACTGGGGGATACGCAGTATTTT.

The chain is built from TRBV7-2 and TRBJ2-5; 8 bases map to TRBD1. V gave up 3 bases and J gave up 5 bases; unmatched junction bases: 8. The CDR3 spans 15 residues. Germline CDR1 and CDR2: SGHTA and FQGNSA. The DNA of the CDR3 is TGTGCCAGCAGCTTGACAGGGGACCCGCGGGAGACCCAGTACTTC. Amino acid sequence: CASSLTGDPRETQYF.

The V and J genes are TRBV28 and TRBJ1-2, with 7 nucleotides matching TRBD1. CDR3 length: 10 residues. V lost 10 bases, J lost 8 bases, and 4 bases stayed unmatched. Germline CDR1 and CDR2: MDHEN and SYDVKM. As DNA, the CDR3 is TGTGCCACCACAGGGGTCGGCTACACCTTC. It yields the protein CATTGVGYTF.

V usage is TRBV2 and J usage is TRBJ1-2, with no clear D. Trimming removed 5 bases at V and 13 bases at J, with 20 bases between. The CDR3 is 13 residues long. Germline CDR1 SNHLY, CDR2 FYNNEI. Written as DNA, the CDR3 is TGTGCCAGCAGTCCCCTTCAAATTTTTGGAGGCACCTTC. This gives the protein CASSPLQIFGGTF.

J is TRBJ2-6 and V is TRBV5-6, with TRBD1 as a possible D gene (5 bases). The CDR3 covers 17 residues. Deletions cut 3 bases from V and 0 bases from J, with 13 bases between. Germline lookup yields CDR1 SGHDT and CDR2 YYEEEE. CDR3 sequence: CASSSRVPHSGANVLTF. Written as DNA, the CDR3 is TGTGCCAGCAGCTCCAGGGTGCCCCACTCTGGGGCCAACGTCCTGACTTTC.

This CDR3 reads CASTSVEGYTF. The CDR3, as DNA: TGTGCCAGTACCTCCGTGGAGGGCTACACCTTC. The chain recombines TRBV19 with TRBJ1-2; D not certain. Germline V gene lookup returns CDR1 LNHDA and CDR2 SQIVND (reference sequence). This CDR3 spans 11 amino acids. The V gene lost 7 bases and the J gene lost 8 bases, with 11 bases spanning the gap. The variable domain in full, with the rest retrieved from reference TRBV19 and TRBJ1-2, is DGGITQSPKYLFRKEGQNVTLSCEQNLNHDAMYWYRQDPGQGLRLIYYSQIVNDFQKGDIAEGYSVSREKKESFPLTVTSAQKNPTAFYLCASTSVEGYTFGSGTRLTVV.

The V call is TRBV7-2, the J call TRBJ2-7, with D tentatively TRBD2 (6 bases). V was shortened by 1 base and J by 0 bases, with 13 bases between the two germline ends. The CDR3 loop spans 16 amino acids. CDR1 SGHTA and CDR2 FQGNSA come from the germline V gene. DNA for the CDR3: TGTGCCAGCAGCTTAGGTAGGGCGGGAAGCTCCTACGAGCAGTACTTC. Protein: CASSLGRAGSSYEQYF. Full variable domain (missing parts from reference TRBV7-2 and TRBJ2-7): GAGVSQSPSNKVTEKGKDVELRCDPISGHTALYWYRQSLGQGLEFLIYFQGNSAPDKSGLPSDRFSAERTGGSVSTLTIQRTQQEDSAVYLCASSLGRAGSSYEQYFGPGTRLTVT.

This rearrangement joins TRBV5-1 to TRBJ2-1, with 8 bases identical to TRBD1. After removal of 4 bases from V and 6 bases from J, the junction contained 12 bases not matched to a gene. Germline values: CDR1 SGHRS, CDR2 YFSETQ. The CDR3 has 16 residues. In nucleotides, the CDR3 is TGCGCCAGCAGCGGCTCCCAGGGGGCCGGGGTCAATGAGCAGTTCTTC. It is translated as CASSGSQGAGVNEQFF.

The chain has TRBV29-1 and TRBJ1-4; D is perhaps TRBD1 (5 bases). This CDR3 has 15 amino acids. CDR1 is SQVTM, CDR2 ANQGSEA, per germline. The V gene lost 4 bases and the J gene lost 4 bases, with 16 bases spanning the gap. As DNA, the CDR3 is TGCAGCGTTGGCCGGGGGGGGGACTATAATGAAAAACTGTTTTTT. It specifies CSVGRGGDYNEKLFF.

The chain links TRBV2 to TRBJ2-4; a possible D gene is TRBD2 (5 bases). V lost 5 bases and J 6 bases, leaving 11 bases between the germline ends. This CDR3 spans 13 amino acids. CDR1 is SNHLY and CDR2 is FYNNEI in the germline V gene. The chain's CDR3 is CASSRTAGNIQYF. In nucleotides, the CDR3 is TGTGCCAGCAGTCGGACGGCGGGAAACATTCAGTACTTC.

To note about this clone: Its ends do not fully match the called genes, so a read error is possible. This sequence joins TRBV9 and TRBJ1-5; the D gene is possibly TRBD1 (6 bases). The CDR3 has 14 residues. The germline CDR1 and CDR2 sequences are SGDLS and YYNGEE. CDR3 residues: CASSVAGENRPQHF. DNA for the CDR3: TGTGCCAGCAGCGTAGCAGGGGAGAATCGGCCCCAGCATTTT.

To note about this clone: The germline gene is not matched at one end of the junction; a read error may be the cause. The chain carries TRBV19 and TRBJ1-2, with 9 positions matching TRBD1. The CDR3 has 12 residues. The germline CDR1 and CDR2 sequences are LNHDA and SQIVND (reference sequence). CDR3 nucleotide sequence: TGTGCCAGTAAAGAAGGACAGGGGAGCCCTTTCTTC. Its translation: CASKEGQGSPFF.

J is TRBJ2-6 and V is TRBV7-3; tentative D call: TRBD1 (5 bases). The germline CDR1 and CDR2 sequences are SGHTA and FQGTGA. The CDR3 spans 17 residues. The V and J ends lost 2 bases and 0 bases respectively, with 11 bases between them. The CDR3 DNA sequence: TGTGCCAGCAGCTTATCAGGGAAGAGCTCTGGGGCCAACGTCCTGACTTTC. Its translation is CASSLSGKSSGANVLTF.

Here the CDR3 reads CASSQDRQGGGYTF. The CDR3 bases are TGCGCCAGCAGCCAAGACAGACAGGGAGGCGGCTACACCTTC. This rearrangement joins TRBV4-3 to TRBJ1-2; 7 nucleotides agree with TRBD1. This CDR3 has 14 amino acids. Unmatched junction bases numbered 6, after V lost 0 bases and J lost 8 bases. CDR1 LGHNA and CDR2 YSLEER come from the germline V gene.